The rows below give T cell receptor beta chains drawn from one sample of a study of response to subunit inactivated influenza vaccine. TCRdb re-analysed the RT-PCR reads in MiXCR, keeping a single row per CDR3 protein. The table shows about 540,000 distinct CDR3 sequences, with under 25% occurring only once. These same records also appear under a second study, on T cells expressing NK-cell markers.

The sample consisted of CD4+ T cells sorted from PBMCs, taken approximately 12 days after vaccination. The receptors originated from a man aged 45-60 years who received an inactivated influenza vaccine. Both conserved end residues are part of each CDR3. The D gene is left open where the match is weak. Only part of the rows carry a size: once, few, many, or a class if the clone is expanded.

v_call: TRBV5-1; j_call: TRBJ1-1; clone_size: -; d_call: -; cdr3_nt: TGCGCCAGCAGCCACCGGGGGCCGAACACTGAAGCTTTCTTT; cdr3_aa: CASSHRGPNTEAFF
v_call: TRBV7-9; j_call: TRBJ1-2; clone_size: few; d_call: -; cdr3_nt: TGTGCCAGCAGCTACGCCGGGTCCCGACGATCTGGCTACACCTTC; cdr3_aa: CASSYAGSRRSGYTF
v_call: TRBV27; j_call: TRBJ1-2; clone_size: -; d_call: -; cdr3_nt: TGTGCCAGCAGGAGGGGGGGGGTGGGAGGCTACACCTTC; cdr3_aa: CASRRGGVGGYTF
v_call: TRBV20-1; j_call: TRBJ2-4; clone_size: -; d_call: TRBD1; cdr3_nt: TGCAGTGCTAGTAAGGGACAGGGTCGAAACATTCAGTACTTC; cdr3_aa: CSASKGQGRNIQYF
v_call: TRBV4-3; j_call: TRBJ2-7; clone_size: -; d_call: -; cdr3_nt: TGCGCCAGCAGCCAAGATTTAGACAGATACTACGAGCAGTACTTC; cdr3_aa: CASSQDLDRYYEQYF
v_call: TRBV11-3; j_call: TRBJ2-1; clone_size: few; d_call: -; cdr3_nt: TGTGCCAGCAGCCCTCGCCGGGGGGCGGAGCAGTTCTTC; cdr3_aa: CASSPRRGAEQFF
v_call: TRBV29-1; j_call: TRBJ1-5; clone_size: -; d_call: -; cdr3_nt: TGCAGCGTTGGGGAGGAATATCAGCCCCAGCATTTT; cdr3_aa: CSVGEEYQPQHF
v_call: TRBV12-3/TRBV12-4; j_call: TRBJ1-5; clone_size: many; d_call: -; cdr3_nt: TGTGCCAGCAGTTTATCAGGGAGGAGTCAGCCCCAGCATTTT; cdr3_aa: CASSLSGRSQPQHF
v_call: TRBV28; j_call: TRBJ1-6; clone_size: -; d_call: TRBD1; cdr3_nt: TGTGCCAGCAGACCCCCGGGACAGAACAATTCACCCCTCCACTTT; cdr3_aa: CASRPPGQNNSPLHF
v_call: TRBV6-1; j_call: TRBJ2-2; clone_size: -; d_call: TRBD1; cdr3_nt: TGTGCCAGGGGACAGGGGAGGGCCGGGGAGCTGTTTTTT; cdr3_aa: CARGQGRAGELFF
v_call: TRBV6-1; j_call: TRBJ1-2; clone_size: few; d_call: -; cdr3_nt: TGTGCCAGCAGTGATCGGCCTAGGACAGCCAGGGGTGGCTACACCTTC; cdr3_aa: CASSDRPRTARGGYTF
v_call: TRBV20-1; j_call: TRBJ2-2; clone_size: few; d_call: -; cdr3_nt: TGCAGTGCTAATCAGGGATGGTCAAACACCGGGGAGCTGTTTTTT; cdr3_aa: CSANQGWSNTGELFF
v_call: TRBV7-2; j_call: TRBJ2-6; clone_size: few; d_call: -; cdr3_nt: TGTGCCAGCAGCTTAGCCCAGGGGACCAACGTCCTGACTTTC; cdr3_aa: CASSLAQGTNVLTF
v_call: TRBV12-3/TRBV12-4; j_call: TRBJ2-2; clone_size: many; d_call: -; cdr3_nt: TGTGCCAGCACTTTCGGGGGAACTGAGGGGGAGCTGTTTTTT; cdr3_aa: CASTFGGTEGELFF
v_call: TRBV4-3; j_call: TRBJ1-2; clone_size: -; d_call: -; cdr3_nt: TGCGCCAGCAGCCAAGACTTATTCGGGACACCCAGAAACTATGGCTACACCTTC; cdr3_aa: CASSQDLFGTPRNYGYTF
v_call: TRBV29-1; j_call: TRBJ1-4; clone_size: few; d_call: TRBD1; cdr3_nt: TGCAGCGTTGTTGACAGGGGGCGCGAAAAACTGTTTTTT; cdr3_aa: CSVVDRGREKLFF
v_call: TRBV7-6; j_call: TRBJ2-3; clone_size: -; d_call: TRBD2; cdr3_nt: TGTGCCAGCAGCCCGTTACTAGCGGGATCCACAGATACGCAGTATTTT; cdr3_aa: CASSPLLAGSTDTQYF
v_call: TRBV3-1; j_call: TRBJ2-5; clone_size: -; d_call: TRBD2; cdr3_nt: TGTGCCAGCAGGACTAGCGGAAGCCAAGAGACCCAGTACTTC; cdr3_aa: CASRTSGSQETQYF
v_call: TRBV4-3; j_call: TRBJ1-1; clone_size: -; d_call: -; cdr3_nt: TGCGCCAGCAGCCAAGACCGGGACGCAAACACTGAAGCTTTCTTT; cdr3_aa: CASSQDRDANTEAFF
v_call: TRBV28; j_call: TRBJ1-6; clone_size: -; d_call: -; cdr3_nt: TGTGCCAGCAGGCTGCGCGGGGGTTCACCCCTCCACTTT; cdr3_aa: CASRLRGGSPLHF
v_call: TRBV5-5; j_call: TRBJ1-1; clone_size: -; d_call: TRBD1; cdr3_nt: TGTGCCAGCAGCTTGGGGACAGGGGGTAGCACTGAAGCTTTCTTT; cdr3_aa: CASSLGTGGSTEAFF
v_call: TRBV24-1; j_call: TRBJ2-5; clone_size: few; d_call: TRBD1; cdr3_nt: TGTGCCACCAGTGACAAAGGGACAGGGAAAGAGACCCAGTACTTC; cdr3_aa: CATSDKGTGKETQYF
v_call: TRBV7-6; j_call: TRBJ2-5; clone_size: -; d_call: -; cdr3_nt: TGTGCCAGCAGCCTTCGGGGTGCGGTGGAGACCCAGTACTTC; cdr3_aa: CASSLRGAVETQYF
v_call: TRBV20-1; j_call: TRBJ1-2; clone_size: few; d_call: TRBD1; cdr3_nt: TGCAGTGCTCGGACAGGGGTGGGGTCGGACTATGGCTACACCTTC; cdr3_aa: CSARTGVGSDYGYTF
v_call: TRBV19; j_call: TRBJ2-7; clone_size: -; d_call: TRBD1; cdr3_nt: TGTGCCAGTAGTCCTGGACAGGTTTACGAGCAGTACTTC; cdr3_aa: CASSPGQVYEQYF
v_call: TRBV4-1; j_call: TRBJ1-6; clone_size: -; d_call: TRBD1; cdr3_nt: TGCGCCAGCAGCCAAGATCAGGGGGCCTCCTATAATTCACCCCTCCACTTT; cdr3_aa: CASSQDQGASYNSPLHF
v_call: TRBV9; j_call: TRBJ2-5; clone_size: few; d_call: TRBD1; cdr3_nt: TGTGCCAGCAGCGGAGGAGGACAGGGGCGAGAGACCCAGTACTTC; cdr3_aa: CASSGGGQGRETQYF
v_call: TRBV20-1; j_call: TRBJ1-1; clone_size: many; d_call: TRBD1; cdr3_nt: TGCAGTGCTAGAGAGGGACAGCGGCCTGAAGCTTTCTTT; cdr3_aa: CSAREGQRPEAFF
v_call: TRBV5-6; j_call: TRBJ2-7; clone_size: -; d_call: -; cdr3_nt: TGTGCCAGCAGCTTGCGACGTGGGGGCTCCGAGCAGTACTTC; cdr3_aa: CASSLRRGGSEQYF
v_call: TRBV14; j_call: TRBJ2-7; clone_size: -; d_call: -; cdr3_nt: TGTGCCAGCAGCCAAGATTTTACCGAGCAGTACTTC; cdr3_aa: CASSQDFTEQYF
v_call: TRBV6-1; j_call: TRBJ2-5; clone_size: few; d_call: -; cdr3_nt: TGTGCCAGCAGCAGAACAGCGTACCAAGAGACCCAGTACTTC; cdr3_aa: CASSRTAYQETQYF
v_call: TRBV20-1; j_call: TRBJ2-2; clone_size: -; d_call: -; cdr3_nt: TGCAGTGCTAGAGATGGGACACAAGGCGCGAACACCGGGGAGCTGTTTTTT; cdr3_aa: CSARDGTQGANTGELFF
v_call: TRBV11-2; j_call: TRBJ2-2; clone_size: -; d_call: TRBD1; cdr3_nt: TGTGCCAGCAGCTCGACAGGGAACCAACTTATGAACACCGGGGAGCTGTTTTTT; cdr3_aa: CASSSTGNQLMNTGELFF
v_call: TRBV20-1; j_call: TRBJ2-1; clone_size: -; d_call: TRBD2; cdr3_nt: TGCAGTGCTAGCAGTAGCGGGAGGGCCGTCAATGAGCAGTTCTTC; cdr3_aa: CSASSSGRAVNEQFF
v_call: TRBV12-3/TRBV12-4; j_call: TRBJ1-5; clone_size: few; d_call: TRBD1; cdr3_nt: TGTGCCAGCAGTTTTAGACAGGGGACCAATCAGCCCCAGCATTTT; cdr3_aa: CASSFRQGTNQPQHF
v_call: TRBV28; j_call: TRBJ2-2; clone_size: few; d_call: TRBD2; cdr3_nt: TGTGCCAGCCAGCGGGAGGGGACCGGGGAGCTGTTTTTT; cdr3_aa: CASQREGTGELFF
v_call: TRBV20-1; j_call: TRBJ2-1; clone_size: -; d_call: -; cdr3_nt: TGCAGTGCTAGAGATCAGAGGGGCGAGCAGTTCTTC; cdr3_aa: CSARDQRGEQFF
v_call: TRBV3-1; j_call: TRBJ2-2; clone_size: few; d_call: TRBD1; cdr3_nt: TGTGCCAGCAGCCAAGTTCCAGGGGGCGGGGCCGGGGAGCTGTTTTTT; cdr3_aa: CASSQVPGGGAGELFF
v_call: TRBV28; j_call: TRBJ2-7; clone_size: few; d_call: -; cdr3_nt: TGTGCCAGCAGTTCCAGCAGGCTAACCTACGAGCAGTACTTC; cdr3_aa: CASSSSRLTYEQYF
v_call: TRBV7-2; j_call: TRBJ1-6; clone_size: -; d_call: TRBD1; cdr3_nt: TGTGCCAGCAGCTTAGAGGACAGGGTTGCAAATTCACCCCTCCACTTT; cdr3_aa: CASSLEDRVANSPLHF
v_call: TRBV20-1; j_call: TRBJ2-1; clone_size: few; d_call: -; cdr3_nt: TGCAGTGCCCCTCCCGGTCAGGGAGTTCTCAATGAGCAGTTCTTC; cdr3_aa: CSAPPGQGVLNEQFF
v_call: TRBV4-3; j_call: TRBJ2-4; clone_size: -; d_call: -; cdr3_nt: TGCGCCAGCAGCCAAGGATCCGGGACCTCAAACATTCAGTACTTC; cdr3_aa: CASSQGSGTSNIQYF
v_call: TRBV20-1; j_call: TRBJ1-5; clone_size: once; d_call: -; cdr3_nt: TGCAGTGCTAGGGCGCCAGGGGTTCAGCCCCAGCATTTT; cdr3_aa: CSARAPGVQPQHF
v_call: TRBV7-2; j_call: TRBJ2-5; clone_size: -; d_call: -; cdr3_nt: TGTGCCAGCAGCCAAGGACCGATGGGGGAGACCCAGTACTTC; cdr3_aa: CASSQGPMGETQYF
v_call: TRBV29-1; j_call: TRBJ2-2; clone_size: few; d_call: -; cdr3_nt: TGCAGCGGAGGGAGCGGTCCTAACACCGGGGAGCTGTTTTTT; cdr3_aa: CSGGSGPNTGELFF
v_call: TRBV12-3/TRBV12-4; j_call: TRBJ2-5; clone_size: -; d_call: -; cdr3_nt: TGTGCCAGCAGTTTTTACGGGGGGCGGGAGACCCAGTACTTC; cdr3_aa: CASSFYGGRETQYF
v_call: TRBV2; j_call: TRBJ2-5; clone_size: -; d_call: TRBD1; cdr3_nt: TGTGCCAGCAGAGGACAGGGGGCTTTCGAGACCCAGTACTTC; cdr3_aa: CASRGQGAFETQYF
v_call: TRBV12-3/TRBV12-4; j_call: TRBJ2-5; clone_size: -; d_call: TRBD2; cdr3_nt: TGTGCCAGCACAATAGGGACTAGCGGTCGGGAGACCCAGTACTTC; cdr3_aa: CASTIGTSGRETQYF
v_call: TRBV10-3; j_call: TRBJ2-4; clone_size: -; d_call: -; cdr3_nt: TGTGCCATCAGTGTGGGAGGGACAGCTAGGCGCATTCAGTACTTC; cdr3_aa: CAISVGGTARRIQYF
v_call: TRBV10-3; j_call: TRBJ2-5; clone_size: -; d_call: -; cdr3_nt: TGTGCCATCAGTGAGGGTACACTACAAGAGACCCAGTACTTC; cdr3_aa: CAISEGTLQETQYF
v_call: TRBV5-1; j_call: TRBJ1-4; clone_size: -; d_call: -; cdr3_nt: TGCGCCAGCAGCTTGGATTCCGAAGGTGGAAAACTGTTTTTT; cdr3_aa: CASSLDSEGGKLFF
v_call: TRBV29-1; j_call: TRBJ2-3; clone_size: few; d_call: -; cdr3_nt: TGCAGCGTTGGTGCCGCCGCGATCACAGATACGCAGTATTTT; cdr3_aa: CSVGAAAITDTQYF
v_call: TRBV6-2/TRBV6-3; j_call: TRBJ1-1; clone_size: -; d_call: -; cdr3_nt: TGTGCCAGCAGTTACTCGGTCAGGGACGCTTTCTTT; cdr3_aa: CASSYSVRDAFF